This is a list of T cell receptor beta chains from one sample in a study of cytomegalovirus exposure and HLA in healthy donors. Measured with immunoSEQ multiplex PCR; TCRdb has only the in-frame clones, and not every one. The table includes roughly 150,000 clones, over 80% detected once. Sequenced material: PBMCs. The receptors were sampled from a man over 45 in good health and CMV-seropositive. CDR3s include the opening cysteine and the closing phenylalanine or tryptophan. D genes are given only for firm matches. Expanded clones get a size class; other rows say once, few or many, or leave the size out.

d_call j_call clone_size v_call cdr3_nt cdr3_aa
- TRBJ1-1 - TRBV7-6 TGTGCCAGCAGCCCACGGGACACCCACTTGAACACTGAAGCTTTCTTT CASSPRDTHLNTEAFF
TRBD1 TRBJ2-7 - TRBV30 TGTGCCTGGAGCCCATCCCGGGACAGGGGCCACGAGCAGTACTTC CAWSPSRDRGHEQYF
- TRBJ1-4 - TRBV6-1 TGTGCCAGCAGCATGGAAAAACTGTTTTTT CASSMEKLFF
TRBD1 TRBJ1-1 - TRBV25-1 TGTGCCAGCAGTGAACTCCAGGGGGCTGGAGCTGAAGCTTTCTTT CASSELQGAGAEAFF
TRBD2 TRBJ2-7 - TRBV30 TGTGCCTACCAGACTAGCGTAGTGGGGGAGCAGTACTTC CAYQTSVVGEQYF
- TRBJ2-1 once TRBV19 TGTGCCAGTAGTATACAGGGACTCTACAATGAGCAGTTCTTC CASSIQGLYNEQFF
- TRBJ1-1 - TRBV7-9 TGTGCCAGCAGCTCAGAAACAGGTGCTGAAGCTTTCTTT CASSSETGAEAFF
TRBD1 TRBJ1-2 - TRBV27 TGTGCCAGCAAACTTTTACGGGACAGGGTCGGCGGCTACACCTTC CASKLLRDRVGGYTF
- TRBJ2-4 - TRBV7-2 TGTGCCAGCAGCTTAGAGCCCGGGAATAGCAAAAACATTCAGTACTTC CASSLEPGNSKNIQYF
- TRBJ2-4 - TRBV9 TGTGCCAGCAGCGTAGAAGGGGGTTGGAACATTCAGTACTTC CASSVEGGWNIQYF
- TRBJ2-3 - TRBV9 TGTGCCAGCAGCGTACTCAGCACAGATACGCAGTATTTT CASSVLSTDTQYF
TRBD1 TRBJ2-5 - TRBV2 TGTGCCAGCAGTGAACAGACAGGGTGGGAGACCCAGTACTTC CASSEQTGWETQYF
TRBD2 TRBJ2-2 - TRBV7-9 TGTGCCAGCAGCTTAACCAAATTTTCTAGCGGGACCGGGGAGCTGTTTTTT CASSLTKFSSGTGELFF
- TRBJ2-1 - TRBV5-5 TGTGCCAGCAGCTTGGGGACAGTCTCCTACAATGAGCAGTTCTTC CASSLGTVSYNEQFF
- TRBJ2-3 - TRBV28 TGTGCCGGAGGGGGGGGGCGCGTAGGCACAGATACGCAGTATTTT CAGGGGRVGTDTQYF
- TRBJ2-7 - TRBV9 TGTGCCAGCAGCGTAGTCGTGCGGCCCCAGATTTCCTACGAGCAGTACTTC CASSVVVRPQISYEQYF
- TRBJ2-2 - TRBV28 TGTGCCAGCAGGTTAAGTCCCGCGATGGGGGAGCTGTTTTTT CASRLSPAMGELFF
- TRBJ2-7 - TRBV5-1 TGCGCCAGCAGCTTGGGATCTACCACCTACGAGCAGTACTTC CASSLGSTTYEQYF
TRBD1 TRBJ2-3 - TRBV6-1 TGTGCCAGCAGCAAACAGGGGATGACAGATACGCAGTATTTT CASSKQGMTDTQYF
- TRBJ2-3 - TRBV7-9 TGTTCCAGCAGCTTAATTAGCGGTGTCACAGATACGCAGTATTTT CSSSLISGVTDTQYF
- TRBJ2-7 few TRBV5-1 TGCGCCAGCAGCTCCCCGTCCTACGAGCAGTACTTC CASSSPSYEQYF
- TRBJ2-3 few TRBV13 TGTGCCAGCAGCTCCGCAACAGCAGATACGCAGTATTTT CASSSATADTQYF
- TRBJ1-1 - TRBV18 TGTGCCAGCTCACCACTTAGCTTACCGAACACTGAAGCTTTCTTT CASSPLSLPNTEAFF
- TRBJ1-4 - TRBV5-5 TGTGCCAGCAGCTTGGGCGGACACTCTAATGAAAAACTGTTTTTT CASSLGGHSNEKLFF
TRBD1 TRBJ2-3 few TRBV6-4 TGTGCCAGCAGGGCCGGGACAGGGAGCACAGATACGCAGTATTTT CASRAGTGSTDTQYF
- TRBJ1-5 - TRBV2 TGTGCCAGCAGCGAAATGGAACAGGGATATAGCAATCAGCCCCAGCATTTT CASSEMEQGYSNQPQHF
TRBD1 TRBJ2-7 - TRBV28 TGTGCCAGCAGTCAGGGGGGACAGGCCTCCTACGAGCAGTACTTC CASSQGGQASYEQYF
- TRBJ1-2 - TRBV11-2 TGTGCCAGCAGCCTTCGGACAGAAGCTAACTATGGCTACACCTTC CASSLRTEANYGYTF
- TRBJ2-1 - TRBV9 TGTGCCAGCAGCGCCCTCCCCCCCAATGAGCAGTTCTTC CASSALPPNEQFF
TRBD2 TRBJ2-4 - TRBV4-3 TGCGCCAGCAGCCAGTCCCTAGCGGGGGCAAACATTCAGTACTTC CASSQSLAGANIQYF
- TRBJ1-4 - TRBV27 TGTGCCAGCAGTTCCCTTCGAGGTGAAAAACTGTTTTTT CASSSLRGEKLFF
- TRBJ2-7 - TRBV29-1 TGCAGCGTTGTCACCAGCTACGAGCAGTACTTC CSVVTSYEQYF
TRBD2 TRBJ2-1 - TRBV28 TGTGCCAGCAGTCAACTACTAGCGGGAGGCTACAATGAGCAGTTCTTC CASSQLLAGGYNEQFF
- TRBJ2-3 - TRBV10-3 TGTGCCATCAAGGGGTCGACTAGCACAGATACGCAGTATTTT CAIKGSTSTDTQYF
TRBD2 TRBJ2-7 - TRBV6-5 TGTGCCAGCAGTCCGCGACTAGCGGGGCTCTACGAGCAGTACTTC CASSPRLAGLYEQYF
TRBD1 TRBJ1-5 - TRBV27 TGTGCCAGCAGACAGGGGGGCAATCAGCCCCAGCATTTT CASRQGGNQPQHF
- TRBJ2-2 - TRBV2 TGTGCCAGCAGGCCGGGTTACCCCCACCTCGGGGAGCTGTTTTTT CASRPGYPHLGELFF
- TRBJ1-6 - TRBV28 TGTGCCAGCACTGGTAGGGGGACGTACGATTCACCCCTCCACTTT CASTGRGTYDSPLHF
TRBD2 TRBJ2-7 - TRBV6-5 TGTGCCAGCAGTAGACCGGGACTAGGTTTCTACGAGCAGTACTTC CASSRPGLGFYEQYF
- TRBJ1-5 - TRBV27 TGTGCCAGCAGCAAACAGGGTAGCAATCAGCCCCAGCATTTT CASSKQGSNQPQHF
- TRBJ1-4 - TRBV4-1 TGCGCCAGCAGCCAAGAGGGGGCGAACTCCAGTCCCCTTAATCATGAAAAACTGTTTTTT CASSQEGANSSPLNHEKLFF
- TRBJ1-4 - TRBV9 TGTGCCAGCAGCGTGGACACCGTGGGTGAAAAACTGTTTTTT CASSVDTVGEKLFF
TRBD1 TRBJ2-4 - TRBV7-2 TGTGCCAGCAGCCCACGACAGGGGGCGGTCATTCAGTACTTC CASSPRQGAVIQYF
TRBD2 TRBJ2-7 - TRBV25-1 TGTGCCAGCAGTGAGACTAGCGGATACGAGCAGTACTTC CASSETSGYEQYF
- TRBJ2-7 - TRBV9 TGTGCCAGCAGCGTAGGTGGGGAAGGGGGAGAGCAGTACTTC CASSVGGEGGEQYF
TRBD1 TRBJ1-2 - TRBV7-2 TGTGCCAGCAGCTTCAGACAGGGGTCTGGCTACACCTTC CASSFRQGSGYTF
TRBD1 TRBJ1-2 - TRBV6-6 TGTGCCAGCAGTGTGGGACAGTATGGCTACACCTTC CASSVGQYGYTF
- TRBJ2-2 - TRBV27 TGTGCCAGCAGTTTATTCGGAGACAGCCTCACCGGGGAGCTGTTTTTT CASSLFGDSLTGELFF
TRBD2 TRBJ2-5 - TRBV27 TGTGCCACCATAGGCGGGGTAGCGGGGCAAGAGACCCAGTACTTC CATIGGVAGQETQYF
TRBD2 TRBJ2-3 once TRBV9 TGTGCCAGCGGCGTAGCGGGAGGGTCAGATACGCAGTATTTT CASGVAGGSDTQYF
TRBD1 TRBJ2-5 - TRBV7-9 TGTGCCAGCACCTGGGGGACAGTGAACCAAGAGACCCAGTACTTC CASTWGTVNQETQYF
TRBD1 TRBJ1-2 few TRBV28 TGTGCCAGCAGACCGACAGGGGAGCGTGGCTACACCTTC CASRPTGERGYTF
- TRBJ1-1 few TRBV6-4 TGTGCCAGCAGATACCTCGGGGGGGGGACTGAAGCTTTCTTT CASRYLGGGTEAFF
TRBD1 TRBJ2-1 - TRBV7-7 TGTGCCAGCAGCTGGGGGACAGGGAGGTCTCTAGCAAATGAGCAGTTCTTC CASSWGTGRSLANEQFF